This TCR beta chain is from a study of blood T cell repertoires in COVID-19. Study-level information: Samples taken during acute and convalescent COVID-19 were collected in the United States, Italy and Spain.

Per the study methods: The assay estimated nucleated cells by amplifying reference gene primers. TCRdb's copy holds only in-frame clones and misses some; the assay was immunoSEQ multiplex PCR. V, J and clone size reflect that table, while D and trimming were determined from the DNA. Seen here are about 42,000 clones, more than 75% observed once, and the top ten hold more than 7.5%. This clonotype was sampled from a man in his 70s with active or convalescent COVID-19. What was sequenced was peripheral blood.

CDR3 sequence: CASSELRGLRGRDNEQFF. CDR3 DNA: TGTGCCAGCAGTGAATTGCGCGGTCTCAGGGGGCGGGACAATGAGCAGTTCTTC. This sequence joins TRBV25-1 and TRBJ2-1; 8 nucleotides line up with TRBD1. CDR3 length: 18 residues. Trimming took 1 base from V and 5 from J; bases not matched to a gene: 13. CDR1 is MGHDK and CDR2 is SYGVNS in the germline V gene.